A selection of T cell receptor beta chains follows, all from one sample in a study of T cells in Graves' hyperthyroidism and ophthalmopathy. TCRdb re-called the multiplex PCR reads through MiXCR, storing one row per CDR3 protein. The data show around 690,000 distinct CDR3 sequences, 20% seen once. The sequencing input was blood. The receptor set was obtained from a man aged 25 to 40 with Graves' ophthalmopathy. Each CDR3 is given with its conserved first and last residue. The D gene is left open where the match is weak. Clone size is not always given. Where it is, it says once, few, many or a class for expanded clones.

18	-	TRBD2	TRBJ2-1	TRBV24-1	CATSRVPEAGLSYNEQFF	TGTGCCACCAGCAGGGTTCCGGAAGCGGGACTTTCCTACAATGAGCAGTTCTTC
15	few	TRBD2	TRBJ2-7	TRBV20-1	CSARPTSGSHYEQYF	TGCAGTGCTAGGCCTACTAGCGGGAGTCACTACGAGCAGTACTTC
15	-	TRBD1	TRBJ2-7	TRBV5-1	CASSGLTGGLYEQYF	TGCGCCAGCAGTGGATTGACAGGGGGATTGTACGAGCAGTACTTC
13	few	-	TRBJ2-7	TRBV20-1	CSATTRGFDEQYF	TGCAGTGCCACGACGCGCGGTTTCGACGAGCAGTACTTC
15	-	TRBD1	TRBJ2-1	TRBV11-2	CASSPKGQGRDEQFF	TGTGCCAGCAGCCCCAAGGGACAGGGCCGGGATGAGCAGTTCTTC
17	-	TRBD2	TRBJ2-7	TRBV4-2	CASSPGTSGGFGYEQYF	TGTGCCAGCAGCCCTGGGACTAGCGGGGGTTTTGGGTACGAGCAGTACTTC
17	few	-	TRBJ2-1	TRBV12-3/TRBV12-4	CASSFPTGGGSYNEQFF	TGTGCCAGCAGTTTTCCTACAGGGGGGGGTTCCTACAATGAGCAGTTCTTC
16	many	TRBD2	TRBJ2-3	TRBV13	CASSLRLAGATDTQYF	TGTGCCAGCAGCTTACGACTAGCGGGGGCCACAGATACGCAGTATTTT
13	-	-	TRBJ2-7	TRBV6-2/TRBV6-3	CANQPERPYEQYF	TGTGCCAACCAACCGGAGCGCCCCTACGAGCAGTACTTC
15	-	TRBD1	TRBJ1-6	TRBV20-1	CSARGEDRGRSPLHF	TGCAGTGCTAGGGGGGAGGACAGGGGACGATCACCCCTCCACTTT
13	many	-	TRBJ2-7	TRBV11-2	CASSLVRGSEQYF	TGTGCCAGCAGCTTAGTTCGGGGATCCGAGCAGTACTTC
15	few	TRBD2	TRBJ2-7	TRBV20-1	CSARGGLAGNHEQYF	TGCAGTGCTAGGGGGGGACTAGCGGGAAACCACGAGCAGTACTTC
13	-	-	TRBJ2-2	TRBV11-2	CASSLKVTGELFF	TGTGCCAGCAGCTTAAAAGTTACCGGGGAGCTGTTTTTT
15	many	-	TRBJ1-1	TRBV12-3/TRBV12-4	CASSLVRGVDTEAFF	TGTGCCAGCAGTTTAGTTCGGGGTGTAGACACTGAAGCTTTCTTT
13	-	-	TRBJ2-2	TRBV12-3/TRBV12-4	CASRRTLSGELFF	TGTGCCAGCAGGAGGACTTTATCGGGGGAGCTGTTTTTT
12	-	-	TRBJ2-1	TRBV30	CAWSFRLTEQFF	TGTGCCTGGAGTTTTCGGCTTACTGAGCAGTTCTTC
16	-	TRBD1	TRBJ2-2	TRBV28	CASTGQGESNTGELFF	TGTGCCAGCACGGGACAGGGGGAATCGAACACCGGGGAGCTGTTTTTT
12	-	TRBD1	TRBJ1-2	TRBV6-1	CASTSGGDGYTF	TGTGCCAGCACCTCAGGGGGCGATGGCTACACCTTC
15	many	-	TRBJ2-1	TRBV2	CASILGPLAANEQFF	TGTGCCAGCATCTTAGGGCCCTTGGCGGCCAATGAGCAGTTCTTC
13	few	-	TRBJ2-5	TRBV6-6	CASSYSYQETQYF	TGTGCCAGCAGTTACTCGTACCAAGAGACCCAGTACTTC
15	-	-	TRBJ2-4	TRBV6-2/TRBV6-3	CASSYLIGAKNIQYF	TGTGCCAGCAGTTACTTGATCGGGGCCAAAAACATTCAGTACTTC
14	many	-	TRBJ1-2	TRBV11-2	CASSPRDWGYGYTF	TGTGCCAGCAGCCCTCGGGACTGGGGCTATGGCTACACCTTC
13	few	-	TRBJ1-1	TRBV7-9	CASSSDPNTEAFF	TGTGCCAGCAGCTCCGATCCGAACACTGAAGCTTTCTTT
15	-	-	TRBJ2-2	TRBV6-1	CASTPSRGYSGELFF	TGTGCCAGCACCCCTAGCAGGGGTTATAGCGGGGAGCTGTTTTTT
12	-	-	TRBJ1-2	TRBV5-5	CASSDGAGGYTF	TGTGCCAGCAGCGACGGGGCCGGGGGCTACACCTTC
14	few	-	TRBJ2-5	TRBV9	CASSVGGGSETQYF	TGTGCCAGCAGCGTGGGGGGCGGGAGCGAGACCCAGTACTTC
14	few	TRBD1	TRBJ1-2	TRBV2	CASSEARQGAGYTF	TGTGCCAGCAGTGAAGCCCGACAGGGGGCCGGCTACACCTTC